One and the same sample provided the 29 T cell receptor beta chains below, sequenced in a study of CD8 T cells in Susac syndrome. An input of about 0.5 to 1 ug of RNA was subjected to reverse transcription using random hexamers. TCRdb itself ran the immunoSEQ multiplex PCR reads through MiXCR, one entry per CDR3 protein. The sample holds about 300,000 distinct CDR3 sequences, 89% seen once. Sequencing was carried out using CD8+ T cells from PBMCs. The source is a human donor with multiple sclerosis.

The genes are TRBV6-2 or TRBV6-3 and TRBJ2-7; D may be TRBD1 (6 bases). The germline V and J ends were trimmed by 2 bases and 3 bases, with 14 bases remaining between them. CDR3 length: 15 residues. CDR1 is MNHEY and CDR2 is SVGEGT in the germline V gene. CDR3: CASSYDPGVDYEQYF. Written as DNA, the CDR3 is TGTGCCAGCAGTTACGATCCAGGGGTCGACTACGAGCAGTACTTC.

This sequence joins TRBV7-9 and TRBJ2-1; no reliable D call. The germline gives CDR1 SEHNR, CDR2 FQNEAQ (reference sequence). V lost 0 bases, J lost 7 bases, and 7 bases lay in between. The CDR3 spans 13 residues. The CDR3 bases are TGTGCCAGCAGCTTAGCGGCGGAAAATGAGCAGTTCTTC. Its translation is CASSLAAENEQFF.

The J gene is TRBJ2-2, the V gene TRBV7-9; D ambiguous. The V gene's germline CDR1 is SEHNR and CDR2 FQNEAQ (reference sequence). Trimming cost V 2 bases and J 5 bases, with 6 bases left between them. The CDR3 extends over 13 amino acids. As DNA, the CDR3 is TGTGCCAGCAGCTTAATGGTAACCGGGGAGCTGTTTTTT. Encoded protein: CASSLMVTGELFF. The whole variable domain, remainder taken from reference TRBV7-9 and TRBJ2-2, is DTGVSQNPRHKITKRGQNVTFRCDPISEHNRLYWYRQTLGQGPEFLTYFQNEAQLEKSRLLSDRFSAERPKGSFSTLEIQRTEQGDSAMYLCASSLMVTGELFFGEGSRLTVL.

J is TRBJ2-1 and V is TRBV6-2 or TRBV6-3; TRBD2 matches 11 bases. The CDR3 totals 15 residues. Germline values: CDR1 MNHEY, CDR2 SVGEGT. V lost 7 bases and J lost 6; bases outside the gene matches: 8. In nucleotides, the CDR3 is TGTGCCAGCACCCTAGGGACTAGCGGAACCAATGAGCAGTTCTTC. It yields the protein CASTLGTSGTNEQFF.

This sequence joins TRBV4-1 and TRBJ2-3; D is unresolved. The CDR3 spans 11 residues. The ends were cut back, 6 bases at V and 6 bases at J, with 7 bases in the middle. The germline CDR1 and CDR2 sequences are MGHRA and YSYEKL. In DNA, the CDR3 is TGCGCCAGCAGAATAGGGGATACGCAGTATTTT. The encoded protein is CASRIGDTQYF.

The rearrangement joins TRBV24-1 to TRBJ2-2; 8 bases align to TRBD1. Germline V gene data show CDR1 as KGHDR and CDR2 as SFDVKD. With 5 bases clipped from V and 2 bases from J, the junction kept 3 bases outside the gene matches. This CDR3 has 15 amino acids. CDR3 in amino acids: CATSATGGNTGELFF. CDR3 nucleotide sequence: TGTGCCACCAGTGCTACAGGGGGTAACACCGGGGAGCTGTTTTTT.

The chain links TRBV6-5 to TRBJ1-5, with D hard to call. Germline lookup yields CDR1 MNHEY and CDR2 SVGAGI. With 2 bases removed from V and 2 bases from J, the gap between germline ends came to 10 bases. CDR3 length equals 15 residues. The DNA of the CDR3 is TGTGCCAGCAGTTACGGCCCAGGAGGCAATCAGCCCCAGCATTTT. Translating gives CASSYGPGGNQPQHF.

The chain recombines TRBV2 with TRBJ2-7; TRBD1 might be the D (5 bases). Germline CDR1 reads SNHLY; CDR2 reads FYNNEI. V shed 6 bases and J shed 3 bases, with 15 bases lying between them. This CDR3 has 14 residues. This CDR3 is CASRESGQYYEQYF. CDR3 DNA: TGTGCCAGCAGGGAGTCTGGACAATACTACGAGCAGTACTTC.

This clonotype has a handful of counts. In DNA, the CDR3 is TGTGCCAGTAGTCCGGGGACAGCTAACTACGAGCAGTACTTC. As protein: CASSPGTANYEQYF. The chain recombines TRBV19 with TRBJ2-7, with 7 nucleotides matching TRBD1. The CDR3 has 14 residues. Germline loops: CDR1 LNHDA, CDR2 SQIVND (reference sequence). V lost 5 bases, J lost 3 bases, and 7 bases stayed unmatched.

The J gene is TRBJ2-7, the V gene TRBV4-1, with D possibly being TRBD2 (5 bases). Trimming pared 3 bases from V and 0 bases from J, leaving 9 bases between. The CDR3 totals 14 residues. Germline values: CDR1 MGHRA, CDR2 YSYEKL. CDR3 nucleotides: TGCGCCAGCAGCCAGGTGAGGGACTCCTACGAGCAGTACTTC. This gives the protein CASSQVRDSYEQYF.

The chain joins TRBV7-9 to TRBJ2-1; a weak D match, TRBD1 (6 bases). V gave up 1 base and J gave up 7 bases, with 11 bases separating them. CDR3 length: 14 residues. CDR1 is SEHNR and CDR2 is FQNEAQ in the germline V gene (reference sequence). CDR3 sequence: CASSLVQGLNEQFF. In DNA form, the CDR3 reads TGTGCCAGCAGCTTAGTACAGGGATTGAATGAGCAGTTCTTC.

The V gene is TRBV14, the J gene TRBJ2-1, with TRBD2 identical over 10 bases. The germline V gene has CDR1 SGHDN and CDR2 FVKESK. With V trimmed by 6 bases and J by 10 bases, 6 bases remained unmatched. The CDR3 runs 13 residues. CDR3 region: CASRTSGYGEQFF. The DNA for the CDR3 is TGTGCCAGCAGGACTAGCGGGTACGGGGAGCAGTTCTTC.

V usage is TRBV28 and J usage is TRBJ2-6, with 7 bases identical to TRBD1. V was clipped by 5 bases and J by 0 bases; unmatched bases: 4. CDR1 MDHEN and CDR2 SYDVKM come from the germline V gene. The CDR3 is made up of 16 amino acids. The CDR3 DNA is TGTGCCAGCAGTACAGGGGCGCCCTCTGGGGCCAACGTCCTGACTTTC. This sequence encodes CASSTGAPSGANVLTF.

The chain couples TRBV28 to TRBJ2-2, with a tentative D call TRBD1 (6 bases). This CDR3 comprises 16 residues. CDR1 and CDR2 (germline): MDHEN, SYDVKM. V gave up 6 bases and J gave up 6 bases, with 20 bases separating them. The CDR3 protein is CASSAHGGYPAGELFF. The DNA for the CDR3 is TGTGCCAGCAGCGCCCATGGGGGCTATCCGGCCGGGGAGCTGTTTTTT.

This rearrangement joins TRBV25-1 to TRBJ2-1, with 10 positions matching TRBD1. The germline V gene has CDR1 MGHDK and CDR2 SYGVNS. The V segment lost 4 bases and the J segment 2 bases; nucleotides outside the gene matches: 8. The length of the CDR3 is 17 residues. In DNA, the CDR3 is TGTGCCAGCAGTGGGAGACCGGGACAGGGGACCTACAATGAGCAGTTCTTC. Translated: CASSGRPGQGTYNEQFF.

The chain has TRBV19 and TRBJ1-1, with a weak D call TRBD1 (5 bases). CDR3 length: 14 amino acids. V was pared by 4 bases and J by 4 bases, with 13 bases between. CDR1 is LNHDA and CDR2 is SQIVND in the germline V gene (reference sequence). The CDR3 spells CASSTGSGSTEAFF. The CDR3, as DNA: TGTGCCAGTAGTACAGGGTCGGGGAGCACTGAAGCTTTCTTT.

This chain joins TRBV12-3 or TRBV12-4 and TRBJ1-1; D unclear. With 5 bases removed from V and 4 bases from J, the gap between germline ends came to 8 bases. The CDR3 has 12 amino acids. The CDR3 sequence: CASSLSATEAFF. The CDR3 nucleotides read TGTGCCAGCAGTCTCTCGGCCACTGAAGCTTTCTTT.

V gene TRBV20-1 combines with J gene TRBJ1-5, with a weak D call TRBD1 (5 bases). There are 16 residues in the CDR3. Germline V gene sequence: CDR1 DFQATT, CDR2 SNEGSKA (reference sequence). Trimming shortened V by 6 bases and J by 0 bases, and 18 bases separated the two germline ends. The CDR3 bases are TGCAGTGCCTCCGCAACGAACAGGTATAGCAATCAGCCCCAGCATTTT. This gives the protein CSASATNRYSNQPQHF.

The J gene is TRBJ2-1, the V gene TRBV2, with 11 positions matching TRBD2. This CDR3 is 13 amino acids long. The trim removed 6 bases at V and 9 bases at J, leaving 4 bases unmatched. CDR1 is SNHLY, CDR2 FYNNEI, per germline. Here the CDR3 reads CASSTSGSAEQFF. The CDR3 DNA follows: TGTGCCAGCAGCACTAGCGGGAGCGCTGAGCAGTTCTTC.

The rearrangement links TRBV3-1 to TRBJ2-5; D might be TRBD2 (6 bases). Germline CDR1 LGHDT, CDR2 YNNKEL (reference sequence). There are 14 residues in the CDR3. The germline V and J ends were trimmed by 0 bases and 5 bases, with 10 bases remaining between them. CDR3 protein: CASSQDGGGETQYF. DNA for the CDR3: TGTGCCAGCAGCCAAGATGGAGGAGGGGAGACCCAGTACTTC.

This sequence joins TRBV6-2 or TRBV6-3 and TRBJ1-6; TRBD1 matches 7 bases. Germline CDR1 is MNHEY and CDR2 is SVGEGT. Trimming at V came to 5 bases and at J to 7 bases, leaving 5 bases not matched to a gene. This CDR3 is 14 amino acids long. CDR3 sequence: CASSLGTENSPLHF. The DNA of the CDR3 is TGTGCCAGCAGTCTCGGGACAGAGAATTCACCCCTCCACTTT.

The V and J genes are TRBV10-3 and TRBJ1-2; D is ambiguous. The CDR3 length is 13 residues. Germline assignment: CDR1 ENHRY and CDR2 SYGVKD. With 2 bases removed from V and 8 bases from J, the gap between germline ends came to 12 bases. CDR3 in DNA: TGTGCCATCAGTGAGCCATTGGACCCAGGCTACACCTTC. Protein product: CAISEPLDPGYTF.

The chain couples TRBV20-1 to TRBJ2-5; the match to TRBD2 covers 7 bases. The germline gives CDR1 DFQATT, CDR2 SNEGSKA (reference sequence). V lost 0 bases and J lost 0; bases outside the gene matches: 4. The CDR3 is made up of 15 amino acids. The DNA for the CDR3 is TGCAGTGCTAGAGAGGGTCGGGGGGACCAAGAGACCCAGTACTTC. Translated: CSAREGRGDQETQYF.

Worth noting for this clonotype: No DNA is shown, since the ends of the CDR3 on it are uncertain; the CDR3 is the one TCRdb lists. The chain uses TRBV27 and TRBJ1-6; the tabulated D call, TRBD1, remains unverified against the DNA. The CDR3 has 14 amino acids, counting both end residues. From germline, CDR1 is MNHEY and CDR2 SMNVEV (reference sequence). The CDR3 reads CASSFGAGNSPLHF.

The chain couples TRBV20-1 to TRBJ2-7; possibly TRBD2 for D (5 bases). The V gene's germline CDR1 is DFQATT and CDR2 SNEGSKA (reference sequence). With 0 bases removed from V and 2 bases from J, the gap between germline ends came to 11 bases. This CDR3 has 14 amino acids. The CDR3 DNA follows: TGCAGTGCTAGAGATCCCCAGAGGGCCTACGAGCAGTACTTC. It is translated as CSARDPQRAYEQYF.

The chain uses TRBV7-2 and TRBJ2-1, with unresolved D. V was cut by 3 bases and J by 11 bases, with 8 bases left in between. This CDR3 comprises 11 residues. Germline assignment: CDR1 SGHTA and CDR2 FQGNSA. The CDR3 DNA follows: TGTGCCAGCAGCTTCAGCTATCAGCAGTTCTTC. Protein: CASSFSYQQFF.

The gene calls are TRBV20-1 and TRBJ1-2; 9 bases are shared with TRBD1. Germline V gene lookup returns CDR1 DFQATT and CDR2 SNEGSKA (reference sequence). V was clipped by 2 bases and J by 4 bases; unmatched bases: 11. The CDR3 is 16 residues long. CDR3 amino acids: CSARPGTGNNRYGYTF. For the CDR3, the DNA is TGCAGTGCTAGACCCGGGACAGGGAACAACCGCTATGGCTACACCTTC.

The CDR3 reads CASSYGLQAGTGELFF. CDR3 DNA: TGTGCCAGCAGCTACGGCCTACAGGCGGGGACCGGGGAGCTGTTTTTT. The chain joins TRBV5-4 to TRBJ2-2; D is possibly TRBD2 (6 bases). CDR1 is SGHNT and CDR2 is YYREEE in the germline V gene (reference sequence). The CDR3 covers 16 residues. V gave up 3 bases and J gave up 5 bases, with 17 bases separating them.

This clonotype was counted ten times or more. V usage is TRBV6-1 and J usage is TRBJ2-7; tentative D call: TRBD1 (6 bases). The CDR3 is made up of 13 amino acids. Germline CDR1 is MNHNS and CDR2 is SASEGT. V lost 8 bases and J 6 bases, leaving 17 bases between the germline ends. CDR3 sequence: CASSIQGEFEQYF. DNA for the CDR3: TGTGCCAGCTCCATACAGGGCGAATTCGAGCAGTACTTC.